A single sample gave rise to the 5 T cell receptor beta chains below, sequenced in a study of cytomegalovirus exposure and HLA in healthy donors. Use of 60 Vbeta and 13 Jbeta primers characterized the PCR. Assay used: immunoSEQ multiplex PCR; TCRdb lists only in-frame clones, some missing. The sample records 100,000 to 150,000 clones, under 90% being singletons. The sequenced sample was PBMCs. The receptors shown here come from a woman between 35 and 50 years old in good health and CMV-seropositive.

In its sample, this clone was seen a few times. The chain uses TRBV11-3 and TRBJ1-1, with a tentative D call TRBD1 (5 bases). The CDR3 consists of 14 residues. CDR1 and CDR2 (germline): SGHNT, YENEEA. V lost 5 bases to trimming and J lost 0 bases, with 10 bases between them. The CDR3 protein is CASSLQGMNTEAFF. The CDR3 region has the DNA TGTGCCAGCAGCCTTCAGGGCATGAACACTGAAGCTTTCTTT.

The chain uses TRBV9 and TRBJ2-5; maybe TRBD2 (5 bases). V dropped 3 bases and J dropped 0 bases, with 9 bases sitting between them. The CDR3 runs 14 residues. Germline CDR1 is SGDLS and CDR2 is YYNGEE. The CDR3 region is CASSEEAYQETQYF. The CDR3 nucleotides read TGTGCCAGCAGCGAGGAGGCCTACCAAGAGACCCAGTACTTC. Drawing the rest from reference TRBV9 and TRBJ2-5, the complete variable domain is DSGVTQTPKHLITATGQRVTLRCSPRSGDLSVYWYQQSLDQGLQFLIQYYNGEERAKGNILERFSAQQFPDLHSELNLSSLELGDSALYFCASSEEAYQETQYFGPGTRLLVL.

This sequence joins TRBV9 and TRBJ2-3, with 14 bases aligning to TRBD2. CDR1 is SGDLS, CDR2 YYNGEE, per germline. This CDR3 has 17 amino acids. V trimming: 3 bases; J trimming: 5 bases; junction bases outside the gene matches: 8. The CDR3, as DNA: TGTGCCAGCAGCGCCTTCACGACTAGCGGGAGGGTAGATACGCAGTATTTT. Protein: CASSAFTTSGRVDTQYF.

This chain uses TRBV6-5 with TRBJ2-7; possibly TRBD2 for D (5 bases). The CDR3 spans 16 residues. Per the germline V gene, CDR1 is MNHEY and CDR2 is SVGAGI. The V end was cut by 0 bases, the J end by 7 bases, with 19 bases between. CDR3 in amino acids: CASSYSRLPKVSEQYF. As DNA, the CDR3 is TGTGCCAGCAGTTACTCGAGACTACCGAAGGTGTCTGAGCAGTACTTC.

CDR3 amino acids: CASSLSPNREQYF. For the CDR3, the DNA is TGTGCCAGCAGTTTATCCCCTAACCGCGAGCAGTACTTC. The chain has TRBV27 and TRBJ2-7; no reliable D call. With 0 bases removed from V and 6 bases from J, the gap between germline ends came to 9 bases. The CDR3 has 13 amino acids. Per germline, CDR1 MNHEY and CDR2 SMNVEV (reference sequence).